These T cell receptor beta chains were read from a single sample in a study of blood T cell repertoires in COVID-19. Repertoires were generated with immunoSEQ multiplex PCR, while TCRdb's copy carries only in-frame clones and drops some. The table includes 250,000 to 350,000 clones, roughly 90% detected once. Sample: peripheral blood. The receptors come from a man between 18 and 35 years old with active or convalescent COVID-19. CDR3s include the opening cysteine and the closing phenylalanine or tryptophan. Each record gives: clone size, J gene, D gene, V gene, CDR3 DNA, CDR3 protein. A D gene is named only where the DNA matches it firmly. Part of the rows lack a size; the others show once, few, many or a class for expanded clones.

size: -; J: TRBJ1-4; D: -; V: TRBV10-3; DNA: TGTGCCATCAGTGCCGACACCTATGAAAAACTGTTTTTT; CDR3: CAISADTYEKLFF
size: -; J: TRBJ1-1; D: -; V: TRBV9; DNA: TGTGCCAGCAGCCTCGGATCCGCGGGGGCGGGGTTCACTGAAGCTTTCTTT; CDR3: CASSLGSAGAGFTEAFF
size: -; J: TRBJ2-3; D: TRBD2; V: TRBV2; DNA: TGTGCCAGCAGCTTAGCGGGGCTTCGGAACACAGATACGCAGTATTTT; CDR3: CASSLAGLRNTDTQYF
size: -; J: TRBJ1-2; D: -; V: TRBV7-9; DNA: TGTGCCAGCAGCTTAGTCGGGAGGGGCACAGGGTTCAACTATGGCTACACCTTC; CDR3: CASSLVGRGTGFNYGYTF
size: -; J: TRBJ1-4; D: TRBD1; V: TRBV7-8; DNA: TGTGCCAGCAGCGAGGACAGGGTTGGAGAAAAACTGTTTTTT; CDR3: CASSEDRVGEKLFF
size: -; J: TRBJ1-1; D: -; V: TRBV18; DNA: TGTGCCAGCTCACCCCTACAGGGTGGAAAAACTGAAGCTTTCTTT; CDR3: CASSPLQGGKTEAFF
size: -; J: TRBJ1-1; D: -; V: TRBV10-2; DNA: TGCGCCAGCACGGGGGGGGCTGAAGCTTTCTTT; CDR3: CASTGGAEAFF
size: -; J: TRBJ1-2; D: TRBD1; V: TRBV27; DNA: TGTGCCAGCAGTCAAGGGACAGCCTATGGCTACACCTTC; CDR3: CASSQGTAYGYTF
size: once; J: TRBJ2-3; D: -; V: TRBV25-1; DNA: TGTGCCAGCAGCAGTCGCCCTAGCACAGATACGCAGTATTTT; CDR3: CASSSRPSTDTQYF
size: -; J: TRBJ1-1; D: -; V: TRBV2; DNA: TGTGCCAGCAAGGCGGTGGGGGCGAACACTGAAGCTTTCTTT; CDR3: CASKAVGANTEAFF
size: -; J: TRBJ2-3; D: TRBD2; V: TRBV9; DNA: TGTGCCAGCAGCTCCAGCGGGGGTACAGATACGCAGTATTTT; CDR3: CASSSSGGTDTQYF
size: -; J: TRBJ2-2; D: -; V: TRBV18; DNA: TGTGCCAGCTCACCCCCAGGTCCCGGGGAGCTGTTTTTT; CDR3: CASSPPGPGELFF
size: -; J: TRBJ1-6; D: -; V: TRBV18; DNA: TGTGCCAGCTCACCACCGAGTCAGGGGCGGGCGTCGAATTCACCCCTCCACTTT; CDR3: CASSPPSQGRASNSPLHF
size: -; J: TRBJ2-1; D: -; V: TRBV27; DNA: TGTGCCAGCAGTGGTCGAGACAGCTACAATGAGCAGTTCTTC; CDR3: CASSGRDSYNEQFF